This T cell receptor (beta chain) came from a study of T cells expressing NK-cell markers. Background on the study: Within the sequenced cohort of eight donors, seven exhibited HCMV seropositivity and one was seronegative.

Reanalyzing the 5' RACE reads, TCRdb keeps one entry per CDR3 protein, without DNA. This sample's table has 500,000 to 600,000 distinct CDR3 sequences. The sequence was collected from a man aged 18 to 30 in good health. The material sequenced was blood T cells: a sorted CD56 or NKG2C T cell subset, CD4+ or CD8+ T cells, or bulk PBMC T cells (not recorded which).

The chain's CDR3 is CASSYSMGGTGPNNEQFF. This chain joins TRBV6-5 and TRBJ2-1; TCRdb returns TRBD1, unconfirmable since there is no DNA. The CDR3 length is 18 residues. Germline CDR1 reads MNHEY; CDR2 reads SVGAGI.